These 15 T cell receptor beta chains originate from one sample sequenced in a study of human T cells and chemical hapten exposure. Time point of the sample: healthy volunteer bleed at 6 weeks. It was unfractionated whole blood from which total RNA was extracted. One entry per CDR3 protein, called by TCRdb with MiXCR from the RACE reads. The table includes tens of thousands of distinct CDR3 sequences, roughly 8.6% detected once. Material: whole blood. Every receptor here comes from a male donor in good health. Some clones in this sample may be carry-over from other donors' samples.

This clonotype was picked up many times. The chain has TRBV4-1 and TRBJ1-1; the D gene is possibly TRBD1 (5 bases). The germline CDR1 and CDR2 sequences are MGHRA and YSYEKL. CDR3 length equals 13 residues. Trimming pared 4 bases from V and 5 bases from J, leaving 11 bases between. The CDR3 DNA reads TGCGCCAGCAGCCCGCTGGGGGTGACTGAAGCTTTCTTT. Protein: CASSPLGVTEAFF.

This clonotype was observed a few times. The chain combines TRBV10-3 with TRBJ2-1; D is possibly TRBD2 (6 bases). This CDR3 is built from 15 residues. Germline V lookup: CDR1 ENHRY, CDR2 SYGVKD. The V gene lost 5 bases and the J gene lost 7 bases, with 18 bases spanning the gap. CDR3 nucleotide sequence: TGTGCCATCAGTACCAGAACGGGAGAGGGTAATGAGCAGTTCTTC. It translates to CAISTRTGEGNEQFF.

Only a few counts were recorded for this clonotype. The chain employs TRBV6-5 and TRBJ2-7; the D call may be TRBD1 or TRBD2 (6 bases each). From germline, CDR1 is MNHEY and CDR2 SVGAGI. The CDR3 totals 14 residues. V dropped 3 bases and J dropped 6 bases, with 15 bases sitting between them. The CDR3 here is CASSYVGGKAEQYF. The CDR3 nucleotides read TGTGCCAGCAGTTATGTAGGGGGGAAGGCCGAGCAGTACTTC.

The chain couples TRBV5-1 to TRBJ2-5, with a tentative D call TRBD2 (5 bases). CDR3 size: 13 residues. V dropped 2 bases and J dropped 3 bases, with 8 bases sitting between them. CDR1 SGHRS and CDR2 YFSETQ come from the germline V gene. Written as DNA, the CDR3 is TGCGCCAGCAGCTTCGCGGGCGAAGAGACCCAGTACTTC. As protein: CASSFAGEETQYF.

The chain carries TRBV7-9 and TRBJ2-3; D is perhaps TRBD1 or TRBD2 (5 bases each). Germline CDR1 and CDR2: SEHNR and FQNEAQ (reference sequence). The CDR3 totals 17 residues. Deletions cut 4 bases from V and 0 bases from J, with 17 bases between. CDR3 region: CASSSFPRETSTDTQYF. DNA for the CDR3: TGTGCCAGCAGCTCTTTCCCCAGGGAGACTAGCACAGATACGCAGTATTTT.

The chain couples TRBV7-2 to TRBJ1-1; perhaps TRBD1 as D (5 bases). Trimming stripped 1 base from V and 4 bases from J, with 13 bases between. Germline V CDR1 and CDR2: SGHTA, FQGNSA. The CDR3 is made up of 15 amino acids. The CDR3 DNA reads TGTGCCAGCAGCTTAGTGAGACTCGGGGCCACTGAAGCTTTCTTT. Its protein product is CASSLVRLGATEAFF.

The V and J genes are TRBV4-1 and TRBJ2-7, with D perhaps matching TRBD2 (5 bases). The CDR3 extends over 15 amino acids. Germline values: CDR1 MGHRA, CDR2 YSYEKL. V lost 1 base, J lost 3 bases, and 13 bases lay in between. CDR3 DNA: TGCGCCAGCAGCCAAGTTCAGGAGGACGGCTACGAGCAGTACTTC. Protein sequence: CASSQVQEDGYEQYF.

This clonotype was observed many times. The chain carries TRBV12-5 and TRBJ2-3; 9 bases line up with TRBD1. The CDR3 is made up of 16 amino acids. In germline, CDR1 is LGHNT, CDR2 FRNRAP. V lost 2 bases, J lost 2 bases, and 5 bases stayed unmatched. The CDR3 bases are TGTGCTAGTGGTTTGTGGACAGGGGCTACCACAGATACGCAGTATTTT. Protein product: CASGLWTGATTDTQYF. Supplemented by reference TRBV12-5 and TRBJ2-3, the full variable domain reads DARVTQTPRHKVTEMGQEVTMRCQPILGHNTVFWYRQTMMQGLELLAYFRNRAPLDDSGMPKDRFSAEMPDATLATLKIQPSEPRDSAVYFCASGLWTGATTDTQYFGPGTRLTVL.

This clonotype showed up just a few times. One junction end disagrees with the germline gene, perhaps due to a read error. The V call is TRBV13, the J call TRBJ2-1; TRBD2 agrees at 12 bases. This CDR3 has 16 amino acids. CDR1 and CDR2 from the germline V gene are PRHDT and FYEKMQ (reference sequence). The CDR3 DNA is TGTGCCAGCAGCCCTCCGGGACAGGGTCTAGCGGGAGGGCCACTCTTC. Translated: CASSPPGQGLAGGPLF.

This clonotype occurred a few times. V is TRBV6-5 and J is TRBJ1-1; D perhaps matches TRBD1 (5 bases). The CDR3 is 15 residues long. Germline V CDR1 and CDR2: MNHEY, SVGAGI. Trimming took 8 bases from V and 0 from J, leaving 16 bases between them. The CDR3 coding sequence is TGTGCCAGCTCCGGCCAGGGCTTTATGAACACTGAAGCTTTCTTT. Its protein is CASSGQGFMNTEAFF.

The CDR3 spells CASSLGNAGNQPQHF. CDR3 coding DNA: TGTGCCAGCAGCTTAGGAAACGCAGGCAATCAGCCCCAGCATTTT. The chain uses TRBV7-9 and TRBJ1-5; no clear D gene. The length of the CDR3 is 15 residues. The V and J ends lost 1 base and 2 bases respectively, with 9 bases between them. Germline V gene sequence: CDR1 SEHNR, CDR2 FQNEAQ (reference sequence).

CDR3 region: CASSYIGKYTEAFF. The CDR3 DNA reads TGTGCCAGCAGTTACATCGGGAAGTACACTGAAGCTTTCTTT. The chain is built from TRBV6-5 and TRBJ1-1; D call uncertain. The germline CDR1 and CDR2 sequences are MNHEY and SVGAGI. The CDR3 is made up of 14 amino acids. V lost 2 bases, J lost 3 bases, and 10 bases lay in between.

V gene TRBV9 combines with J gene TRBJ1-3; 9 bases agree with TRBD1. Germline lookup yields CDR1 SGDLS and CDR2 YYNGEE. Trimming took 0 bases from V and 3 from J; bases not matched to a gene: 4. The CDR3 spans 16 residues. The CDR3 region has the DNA TGTGCCAGCAGCGTAGCCGGACAGGGGAATGGAAACACCATATATTTT. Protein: CASSVAGQGNGNTIYF.

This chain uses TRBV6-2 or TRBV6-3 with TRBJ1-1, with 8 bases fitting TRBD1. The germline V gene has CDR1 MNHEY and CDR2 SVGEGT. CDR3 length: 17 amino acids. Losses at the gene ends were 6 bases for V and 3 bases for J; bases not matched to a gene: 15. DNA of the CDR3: TGTGCCAGCAGGAGACAGGGGCCCACGGGGATGCACACTGAAGCTTTCTTT. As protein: CASRRQGPTGMHTEAFF.

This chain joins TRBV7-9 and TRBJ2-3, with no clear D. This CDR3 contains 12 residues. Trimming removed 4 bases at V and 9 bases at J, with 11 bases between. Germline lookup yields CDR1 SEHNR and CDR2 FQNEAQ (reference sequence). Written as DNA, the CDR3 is TGTGCCAGCAGCTCCAACACCCGAACGCAGTATTTT. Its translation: CASSSNTRTQYF.